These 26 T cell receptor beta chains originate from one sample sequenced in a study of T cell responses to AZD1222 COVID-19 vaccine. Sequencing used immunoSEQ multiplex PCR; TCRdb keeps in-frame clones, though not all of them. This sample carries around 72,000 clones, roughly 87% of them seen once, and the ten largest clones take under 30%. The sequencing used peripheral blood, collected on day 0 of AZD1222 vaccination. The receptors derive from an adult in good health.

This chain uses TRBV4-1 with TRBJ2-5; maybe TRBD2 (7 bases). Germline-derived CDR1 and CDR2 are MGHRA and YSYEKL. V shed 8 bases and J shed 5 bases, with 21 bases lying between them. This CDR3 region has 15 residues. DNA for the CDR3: TGCGCCAGCTGCCCCCTCCCGGGGGGCGATGAGACCCAGTACTTC. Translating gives CASCPLPGGDETQYF.

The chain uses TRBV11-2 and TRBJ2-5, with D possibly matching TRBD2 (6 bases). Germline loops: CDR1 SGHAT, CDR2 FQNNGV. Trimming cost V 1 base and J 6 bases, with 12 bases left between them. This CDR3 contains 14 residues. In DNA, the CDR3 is TGTGCCAGCAGCTTAGTGGCGGGGAGGAAGACCCAGTACTTC. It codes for CASSLVAGRKTQYF. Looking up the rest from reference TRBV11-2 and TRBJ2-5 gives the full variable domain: EAGVAQSPRYKIIEKRQSVAFWCNPISGHATLYWYQQILGQGPKLLIQFQNNGVVDDSQLPKDRFSAERLKGVDSTLKIQPAKLEDSAVYLCASSLVAGRKTQYFGPGTRLLVL.

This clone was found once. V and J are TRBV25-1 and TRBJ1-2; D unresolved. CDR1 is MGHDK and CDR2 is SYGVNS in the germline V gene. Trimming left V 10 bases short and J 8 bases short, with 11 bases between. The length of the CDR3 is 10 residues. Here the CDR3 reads CATQLSGYTF. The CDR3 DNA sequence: TGTGCCACCCAGTTGTCCGGCTACACCTTC.

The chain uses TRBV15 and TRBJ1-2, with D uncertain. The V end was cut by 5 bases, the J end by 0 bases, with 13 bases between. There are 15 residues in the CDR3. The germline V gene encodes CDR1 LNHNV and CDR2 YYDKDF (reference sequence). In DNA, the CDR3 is TGTGCCACCAGCGCAGGACGGGGAGCTAACTATGGCTACACCTTC. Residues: CATSAGRGANYGYTF.

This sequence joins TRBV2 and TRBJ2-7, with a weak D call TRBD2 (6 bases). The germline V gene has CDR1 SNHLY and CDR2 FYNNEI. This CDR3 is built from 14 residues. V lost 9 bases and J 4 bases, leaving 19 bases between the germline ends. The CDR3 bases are TGTGCCAGTACGGAACGGGGGATTGGGTACGAGCAGTACTTC. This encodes CASTERGIGYEQYF.

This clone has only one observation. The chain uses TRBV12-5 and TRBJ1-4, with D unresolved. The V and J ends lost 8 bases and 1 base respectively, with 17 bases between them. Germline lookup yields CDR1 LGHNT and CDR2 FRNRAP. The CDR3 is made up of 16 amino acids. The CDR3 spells CASSPQDIGTNEKLFF. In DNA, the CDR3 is TGTGCTAGTTCCCCGCAGGATATAGGAACTAATGAAAAACTGTTTTTT.

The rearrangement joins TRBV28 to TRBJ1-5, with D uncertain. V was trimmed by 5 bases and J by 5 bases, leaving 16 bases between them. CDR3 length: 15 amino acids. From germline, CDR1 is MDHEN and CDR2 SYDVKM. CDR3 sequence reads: CASSPRPSPYQPQHF. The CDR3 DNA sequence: TGTGCCAGCAGTCCTCGGCCCAGCCCCTATCAGCCCCAGCATTTT.

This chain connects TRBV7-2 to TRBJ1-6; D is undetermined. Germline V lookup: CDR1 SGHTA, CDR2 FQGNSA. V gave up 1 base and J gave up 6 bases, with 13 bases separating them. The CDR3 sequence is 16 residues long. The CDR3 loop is CASSLGWLPSNSPLHF. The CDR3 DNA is TGTGCCAGCAGCTTAGGATGGCTCCCATCTAATTCACCCCTCCACTTT.

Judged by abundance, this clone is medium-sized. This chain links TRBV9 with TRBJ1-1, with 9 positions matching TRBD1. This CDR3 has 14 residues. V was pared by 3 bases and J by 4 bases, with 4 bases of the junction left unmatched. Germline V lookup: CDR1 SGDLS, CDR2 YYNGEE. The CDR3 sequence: CASSETGGRTEAFF. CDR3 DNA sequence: TGTGCCAGCAGCGAAACAGGGGGCCGCACTGAAGCTTTCTTT.

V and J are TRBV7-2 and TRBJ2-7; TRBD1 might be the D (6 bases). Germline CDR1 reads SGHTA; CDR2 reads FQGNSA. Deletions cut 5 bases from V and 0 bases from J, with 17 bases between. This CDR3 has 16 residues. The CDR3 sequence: CASSKQGQITSYEQYF. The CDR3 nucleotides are TGTGCCAGCAGCAAACAGGGCCAGATCACCTCCTACGAGCAGTACTTC.

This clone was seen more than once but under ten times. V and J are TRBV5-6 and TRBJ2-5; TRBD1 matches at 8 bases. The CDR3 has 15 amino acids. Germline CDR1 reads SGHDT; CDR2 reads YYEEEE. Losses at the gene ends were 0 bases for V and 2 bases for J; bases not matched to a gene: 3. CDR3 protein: CASSLGQGPQETQYF. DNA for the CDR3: TGTGCCAGCAGCTTGGGACAGGGGCCTCAAGAGACCCAGTACTTC.

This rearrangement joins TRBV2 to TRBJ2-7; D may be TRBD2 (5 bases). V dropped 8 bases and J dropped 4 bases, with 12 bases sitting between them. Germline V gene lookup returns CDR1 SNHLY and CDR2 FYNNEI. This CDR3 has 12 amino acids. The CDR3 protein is CASREETYEQYF. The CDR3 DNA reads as TGTGCCAGCCGGGAAGAGACTTACGAGCAGTACTTC.

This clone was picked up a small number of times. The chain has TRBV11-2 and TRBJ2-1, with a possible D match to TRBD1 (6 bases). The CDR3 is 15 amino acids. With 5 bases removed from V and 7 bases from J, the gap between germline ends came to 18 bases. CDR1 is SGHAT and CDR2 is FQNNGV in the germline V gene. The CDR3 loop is CASSPTAQGRNEQFF. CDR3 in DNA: TGTGCCAGCAGCCCCACCGCACAGGGTCGAAATGAGCAGTTCTTC.

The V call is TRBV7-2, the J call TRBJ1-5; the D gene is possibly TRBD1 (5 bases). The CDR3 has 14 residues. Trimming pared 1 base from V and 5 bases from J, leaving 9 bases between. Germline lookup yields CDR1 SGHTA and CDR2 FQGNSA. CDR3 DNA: TGTGCCAGCAGCTTAGTTAGGGGCGATCAGCCCCAGCATTTT. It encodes CASSLVRGDQPQHF.

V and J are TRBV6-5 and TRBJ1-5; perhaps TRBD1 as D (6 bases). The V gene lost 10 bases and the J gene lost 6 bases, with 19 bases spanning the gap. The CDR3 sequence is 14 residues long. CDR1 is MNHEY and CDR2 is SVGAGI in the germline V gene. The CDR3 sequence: CAIKEQGGGQPQHF. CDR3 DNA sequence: TGTGCCATCAAGGAACAGGGAGGAGGTCAGCCCCAGCATTTT.

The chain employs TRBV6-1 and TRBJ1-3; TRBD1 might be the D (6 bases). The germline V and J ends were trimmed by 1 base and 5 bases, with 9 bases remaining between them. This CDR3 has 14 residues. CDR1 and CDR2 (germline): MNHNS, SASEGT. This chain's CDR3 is CASSEGDTRNTIYF. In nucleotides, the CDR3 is TGTGCCAGCAGTGAAGGGGACACCCGAAACACCATATATTTT.

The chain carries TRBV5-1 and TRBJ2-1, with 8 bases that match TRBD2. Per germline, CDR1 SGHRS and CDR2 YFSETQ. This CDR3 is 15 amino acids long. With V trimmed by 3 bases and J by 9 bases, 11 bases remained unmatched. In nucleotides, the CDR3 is TGCGCCAGCAGCTCTACACCGGGACTAGAAACTGAGCAGTTCTTC. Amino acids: CASSSTPGLETEQFF. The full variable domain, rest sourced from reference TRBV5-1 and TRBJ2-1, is KAGVTQTPRYLIKTRGQQVTLSCSPISGHRSVSWYQQTPGQGLQFLFEYFSETQRNKGNFPGRFSGRQFSNSRSEMNVSTLELGDSALYLCASSSTPGLETEQFFGPGTRLTVL.

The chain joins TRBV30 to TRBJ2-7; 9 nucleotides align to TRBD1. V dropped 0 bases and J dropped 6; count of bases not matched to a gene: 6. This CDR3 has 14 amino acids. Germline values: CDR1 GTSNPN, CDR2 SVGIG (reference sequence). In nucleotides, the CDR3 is TGTGCCTGGAGTGTTTACAGGGGGCCTACCGAGCAGTACTTC. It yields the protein CAWSVYRGPTEQYF.

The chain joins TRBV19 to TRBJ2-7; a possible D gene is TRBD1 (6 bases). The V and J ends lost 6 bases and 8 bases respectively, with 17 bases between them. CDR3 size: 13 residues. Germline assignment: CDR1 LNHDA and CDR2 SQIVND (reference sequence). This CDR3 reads CASRPLQGVKQYF. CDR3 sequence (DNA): TGTGCCAGTAGACCGCTACAGGGAGTCAAGCAGTACTTC.

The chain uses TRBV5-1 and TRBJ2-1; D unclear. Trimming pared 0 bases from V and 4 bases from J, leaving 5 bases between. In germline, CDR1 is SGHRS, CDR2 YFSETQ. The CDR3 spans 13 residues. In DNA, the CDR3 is TGCGCCAGCAGCTTGGGATCATACAATGAGCAGTTCTTC. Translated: CASSLGSYNEQFF.

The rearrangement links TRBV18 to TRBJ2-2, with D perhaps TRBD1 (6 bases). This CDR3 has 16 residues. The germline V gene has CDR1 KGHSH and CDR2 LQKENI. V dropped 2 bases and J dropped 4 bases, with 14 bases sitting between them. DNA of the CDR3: TGTGCCAGCTCACCAAGGGACACCCCGAGCACCGGGGAGCTGTTTTTT. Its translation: CASSPRDTPSTGELFF.

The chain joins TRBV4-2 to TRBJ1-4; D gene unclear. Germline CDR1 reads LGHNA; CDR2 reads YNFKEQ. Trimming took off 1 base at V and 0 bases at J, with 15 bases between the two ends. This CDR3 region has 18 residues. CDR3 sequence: CASSQVVLQTATNEKLFF. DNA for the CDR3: TGTGCCAGCAGCCAAGTGGTATTACAGACCGCAACTAATGAAAAACTGTTTTTT.

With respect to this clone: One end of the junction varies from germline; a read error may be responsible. This CDR3 is CATIDDGYTF. The CDR3 nucleotides read TGTGCCACCATTGATGATGGCTACACCTTC. The V call is TRBV24-1, the J call TRBJ1-2; no reliable D call. Germline CDR1 KGHDR, CDR2 SFDVKD. This CDR3 region has 10 residues.

DNA of the CDR3: TGTGCCAGCAGCCAAGGGGCAGGGGCTGGGGCCAACGTCCTGACTTTC. Protein sequence: CASSQGAGAGANVLTF. The chain combines TRBV4-2 with TRBJ2-6; tentative D call: TRBD1 (6 bases). Trimming removed 1 base from V and 2 bases from J, with 9 bases in between. The length of the CDR3 is 16 residues. Germline V gene data show CDR1 as LGHNA and CDR2 as YNFKEQ.

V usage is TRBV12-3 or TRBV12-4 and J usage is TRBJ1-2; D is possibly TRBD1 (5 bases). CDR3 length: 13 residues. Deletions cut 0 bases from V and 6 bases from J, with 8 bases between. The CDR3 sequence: CASSLAGRNGYTF. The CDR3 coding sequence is TGTGCCAGCAGTTTAGCGGGGCGTAATGGCTACACCTTC.

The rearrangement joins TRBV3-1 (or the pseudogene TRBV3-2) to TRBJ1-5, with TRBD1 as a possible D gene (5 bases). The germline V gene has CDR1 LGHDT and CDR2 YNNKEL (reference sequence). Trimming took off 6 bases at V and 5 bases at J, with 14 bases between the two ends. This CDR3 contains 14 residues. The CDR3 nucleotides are TGTGCCAGCAGTACGAATCAGGGAGATCAGCCCCAGCATTTT. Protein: CASSTNQGDQPQHF.